Shown below are 22 T cell receptor beta chains from a single sample sequenced in a study of blood T cell repertoires in COVID-19. TCRdb keeps only in-frame clones here, not all; method: immunoSEQ multiplex PCR. Of 70,000 to 100,000 clones in the sample, more than 75% were seen once. The sequenced material came from peripheral blood. The receptors were sampled from a man aged 45 to 65 with active or convalescent COVID-19.

The chain carries TRBV7-2 and TRBJ2-5; 9 positions agree with TRBD2. The J segment lost 3 bases and the V segment lost 3 bases, leaving 5 bases of the junction unmatched. The CDR3 length is 15 residues. Germline CDR1 is SGHTA and CDR2 is FQGNSA. The CDR3 region has the DNA TGTGCCAGCAGCTTCGGCGGGGGGGCTGAAGAGACCCAGTACTTC. It encodes CASSFGGGAEETQYF. Combining the CDR3 with reference TRBV7-2 and TRBJ2-5 gives the whole variable domain GAGVSQSPSNKVTEKGKDVELRCDPISGHTALYWYRQSLGQGLEFLIYFQGNSAPDKSGLPSDRFSAERTGGSVSTLTIQRTQQEDSAVYLCASSFGGGAEETQYFGPGTRLLVL.

This rearrangement joins TRBV11-3 to TRBJ1-1; 8 nucleotides align to TRBD1. This CDR3 comprises 17 residues. The germline gives CDR1 SGHNT, CDR2 YENEEA. V lost 3 bases, J lost 0 bases, and 9 bases stayed unmatched. As DNA, the CDR3 is TGTGCCAGCAGCTTCGGGACAGGTCTGGGAATGAACACTGAAGCTTTCTTT. The encoded protein is CASSFGTGLGMNTEAFF. The full variable domain, rest sourced from reference TRBV11-3 and TRBJ1-1, is EAGVVQSPRYKIIEKKQPVAFWCNPISGHNTLYWYLQNLGQGPELLIRYENEEAVDDSQLPKDRFSAERLKGVDSTLKIQPAELGDSAVYLCASSFGTGLGMNTEAFFGQGTRLTVV.

This CDR3 is CASSLGTGNYGYTF. The CDR3 DNA is TGCGCCAGCAGCTTGGGGACAGGGAACTATGGCTACACCTTC. The chain joins TRBV5-1 to TRBJ1-2, with TRBD1 identical over 8 bases. This CDR3 comprises 14 residues. The V segment lost 0 bases and the J segment 2 bases; nucleotides outside the gene matches: 0. The germline V gene encodes CDR1 SGHRS and CDR2 YFSETQ.

This clone appeared a few times. The CDR3 coding sequence is TGTGCCAGCAAGGTGGTGGGCGATGAGCAGTTCTTC. Its translation: CASKVVGDEQFF. The V call is TRBV2, the J call TRBJ2-1; D is undetermined. V shed 7 bases and J shed 8 bases, with 12 bases lying between them. The CDR3 runs 12 residues. Per the germline V gene, CDR1 is SNHLY and CDR2 is FYNNEI.

The gene calls are TRBV7-9 and TRBJ2-1, with 13 bases identical to TRBD2. Germline loops: CDR1 SEHNR, CDR2 FQNEAQ (reference sequence). With V trimmed by 2 bases and J by 6 bases, 4 bases remained unmatched. The CDR3 consists of 16 residues. The CDR3 spells CASSLTSGGAFNEQFF. The DNA of the CDR3 is TGTGCCAGCAGCTTAACTAGCGGGGGGGCGTTCAATGAGCAGTTCTTC.

This rearrangement joins TRBV7-9 to TRBJ2-2, with TRBD1 matching over 8 bases. This CDR3 region has 15 residues. V trimming: 5 bases; J trimming: 4 bases; junction bases outside the gene matches: 6. CDR1 is SEHNR and CDR2 is FQNEAQ in the germline V gene (reference sequence). CDR3 coding DNA: TGTGCCAGCAGCCATGGACAGGGCCCCACCGGGGAGCTGTTTTTT. It is translated as CASSHGQGPTGELFF.

The rearrangement links TRBV4-1 to TRBJ1-2, with TRBD1 matching 8 bases. The V segment lost 2 bases and the J segment 4 bases; nucleotides outside the gene matches: 6. Looked up from germline, CDR1 is MGHRA and CDR2 is YSYEKL. The length of the CDR3 is 15 residues. This CDR3 reads CASSQSTGEVYGYTF. The CDR3 coding sequence is TGCGCCAGCAGCCAATCGACAGGGGAGGTCTATGGCTACACCTTC.

This chain connects TRBV5-1 to TRBJ2-7; possibly TRBD1 for D (6 bases). CDR1 SGHRS and CDR2 YFSETQ come from the germline V gene. This CDR3 has 14 residues. V was clipped by 4 bases and J by 2 bases, with 13 bases between them. CDR3 coding DNA: TGCGCCAGCAGCAGTGGACAGTCTCCCTACGAGCAGTACTTC. It specifies CASSSGQSPYEQYF. Looking up the rest from reference TRBV5-1 and TRBJ2-7 gives the full variable domain: KAGVTQTPRYLIKTRGQQVTLSCSPISGHRSVSWYQQTPGQGLQFLFEYFSETQRNKGNFPGRFSGRQFSNSRSEMNVSTLELGDSALYLCASSSGQSPYEQYFGPGTRLTVT.

The V gene is TRBV24-1, the J gene TRBJ2-7, with 7 bases matching TRBD1. This CDR3 has 13 amino acids. The V gene end was trimmed by 6 bases and the J gene end by 3 bases; junction bases not matched to a gene: 4. Germline-derived CDR1 and CDR2 are KGHDR and SFDVKD. The CDR3: CATSPGQNYEQYF. The CDR3 DNA follows: TGTGCCACCAGTCCGGGACAGAACTACGAGCAGTACTTC.

The V and J genes are TRBV28 and TRBJ1-2, with 7 nucleotides matching TRBD1. Germline V gene data show CDR1 as MDHEN and CDR2 as SYDVKM. The CDR3 runs to 14 residues. V shed 5 bases, J shed 7 bases, and the junction held 10 bases outside the gene matches. For the CDR3, the DNA is TGTGCCAGCAGTCCACCCTACAGGGGAGGTGGCTACACCTTC. This sequence encodes CASSPPYRGGGYTF.

This chain uses TRBV29-1 with TRBJ2-2; TRBD1 matches 7 bases. V lost 1 base, J lost 6 bases, and 5 bases stayed unmatched. The CDR3 contains 14 residues. Germline V CDR1 and CDR2: SQVTM, ANQGSEA. The CDR3 DNA sequence: TGCAGCGTTGAAGCCCACAGGGGTGCCGGGGAGCTGTTTTTT. Translation gives CSVEAHRGAGELFF.

The chain employs TRBV27 and TRBJ2-5, with 9 bases lining up with TRBD2. The CDR3 is 15 residues long. J gave up 1 base and V 4 bases, and 4 bases lay outside the gene matches. Germline CDR1 is MNHEY and CDR2 is SMNVEV (reference sequence). The CDR3 coding sequence is TGTGCCAGCAGTTCAAAGCGGGGGGTCCAAGAGACCCAGTACTTC. It yields the protein CASSSKRGVQETQYF.

V is TRBV4-3 and J is TRBJ2-2; D is possibly TRBD1 (5 bases). CDR1 LGHNA and CDR2 YSLEER come from the germline V gene. This CDR3 is built from 16 residues. Trimming removed 4 bases at V and 5 bases at J, with 17 bases between. The CDR3 loop reads CASSPRTPDVTGELFF. The CDR3, as DNA: TGCGCCAGCAGCCCCCGGACACCCGATGTAACCGGGGAGCTGTTTTTT.

The CDR3: CASSKPTEYQETQYF. In nucleotides, the CDR3 is TGTGCCAGTAGTAAACCCACCGAGTACCAAGAGACCCAGTACTTC. V and J are TRBV19 and TRBJ2-5; D not certain. Germline CDR1 reads LNHDA; CDR2 reads SQIVND (reference sequence). V was shortened by 4 bases and J by 0 bases, with 12 bases between the two germline ends. The CDR3 loop spans 15 amino acids. Full variable domain (remainder filled in from reference TRBV19 and TRBJ2-5): DGGITQSPKYLFRKEGQNVTLSCEQNLNHDAMYWYRQDPGQGLRLIYYSQIVNDFQKGDIAEGYSVSREKKESFPLTVTSAQKNPTAFYLCASSKPTEYQETQYFGPGTRLLVL.

The rearrangement uses TRBV6-5 and TRBJ1-1; maybe TRBD1 (6 bases). Germline CDR1 reads MNHEY; CDR2 reads SVGAGI. CDR3 length: 13 amino acids. The V end was cut by 6 bases, the J end by 8 bases, with 16 bases between. CDR3 bases: TGTGCCAGCAGCCAGGGACAAAGCTCAGAAGCTTTCTTT. This gives the protein CASSQGQSSEAFF.

The chain is built from TRBV11-3 and TRBJ2-2; D may be TRBD1 (6 bases). This CDR3 region has 14 residues. With 1 base removed from V and 8 bases from J, the gap between germline ends came to 11 bases. Germline V gives CDR1 SGHNT, CDR2 YENEEA. The CDR3 nucleotides read TGTGCCAGCAGCTTAGCGGCAGGGGTTGGGGAGCTGTTTTTT. Amino acids: CASSLAAGVGELFF.

V gene TRBV28 combines with J gene TRBJ2-5, with 7 bases aligning to TRBD1. Per the germline V gene, CDR1 is MDHEN and CDR2 is SYDVKM. J gave up 5 bases and V 4 bases, and 10 bases lay outside the gene matches. The CDR3 consists of 15 residues. CDR3 in DNA: TGTGCCAGCAGTTCCCCCCAGGGGGTGGGGGAGACCCAGTACTTC. Translating it yields CASSSPQGVGETQYF.

This clone was counted only a few times. The chain combines TRBV6-2 or TRBV6-3 with TRBJ2-1; TRBD1 is a possible D gene (6 bases). Trimming shortened V by 2 bases and J by 2 bases, and 10 bases separated the two germline ends. CDR1 and CDR2 from the germline V gene are MNHEY and SVGEGT. The CDR3 extends over 15 amino acids. The CDR3 protein is CASSYGGQAYNEQFF. The CDR3 coding sequence is TGTGCCAGCAGTTACGGGGGACAAGCCTACAATGAGCAGTTCTTC.

The chain links TRBV14 to TRBJ2-3; 9 bases map to TRBD2. CDR1 is SGHDN and CDR2 is FVKESK in the germline V gene. The length of the CDR3 is 15 residues. The V gene end was trimmed by 6 bases and the J gene end by 9 bases; junction bases not matched to a gene: 13. CDR3 protein: CASRASGGPSRTQYF. DNA for the CDR3: TGTGCCAGCAGGGCAAGCGGGGGGCCCTCCCGGACGCAGTATTTT.

The J gene is TRBJ2-3, the V gene TRBV24-1, with TRBD1 matching over 9 bases. The CDR3 is 16 residues long. Trimming removed 4 bases from V and 4 bases from J; junction bases left unmatched: 8. CDR1 and CDR2 from the germline V gene are KGHDR and SFDVKD. This chain's CDR3 is CATSEAGTGRPDTQYF. The CDR3 DNA is TGTGCCACCAGTGAGGCCGGGACAGGGCGGCCAGATACGCAGTATTTT.

V gene TRBV7-2 combines with J gene TRBJ1-6; D may be TRBD1 (5 bases). The V end lost 1 base, the J end lost 6 bases, and 7 bases lay between the germline ends. CDR1 is SGHTA, CDR2 FQGNSA, per germline. The CDR3 sequence is 14 residues long. CDR3 residues: CASSLEQVNSPLHF. CDR3 coding DNA: TGTGCCAGCAGCTTAGAACAGGTTAATTCACCCCTCCACTTT.

This chain links TRBV5-1 with TRBJ1-1, with 7 nucleotides matching TRBD1. The CDR3 runs to 13 residues. V was clipped by 6 bases and J by 1 base; unmatched bases: 3. The V gene's germline CDR1 is SGHRS and CDR2 YFSETQ. CDR3 amino acids: CASKGDRNTEAFF. In nucleotides, the CDR3 is TGCGCCAGCAAAGGGGACAGGAACACTGAAGCTTTCTTT. The full variable domain, rest sourced from reference TRBV5-1 and TRBJ1-1, is KAGVTQTPRYLIKTRGQQVTLSCSPISGHRSVSWYQQTPGQGLQFLFEYFSETQRNKGNFPGRFSGRQFSNSRSEMNVSTLELGDSALYLCASKGDRNTEAFFGQGTRLTVV.